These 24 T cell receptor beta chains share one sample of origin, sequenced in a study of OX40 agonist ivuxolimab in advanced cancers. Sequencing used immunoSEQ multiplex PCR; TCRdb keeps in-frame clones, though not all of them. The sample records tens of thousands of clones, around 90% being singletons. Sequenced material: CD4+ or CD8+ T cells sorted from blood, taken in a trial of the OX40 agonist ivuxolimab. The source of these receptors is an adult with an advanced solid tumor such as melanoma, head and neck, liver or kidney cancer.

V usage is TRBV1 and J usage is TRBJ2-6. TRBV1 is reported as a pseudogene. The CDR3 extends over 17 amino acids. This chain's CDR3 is CTSSGSRLCTRANVLTF. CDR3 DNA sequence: TGCACCAGCAGTGGGTCCCGTTTGTGCACAAGGGCCAACGTCCTGACTTTC.

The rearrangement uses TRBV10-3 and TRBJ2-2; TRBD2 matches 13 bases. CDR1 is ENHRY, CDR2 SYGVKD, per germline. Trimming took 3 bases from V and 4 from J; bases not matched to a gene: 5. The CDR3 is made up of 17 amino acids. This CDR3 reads CAISDTSGRAGTGELFF. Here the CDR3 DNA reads TGTGCCATCAGTGACACTAGCGGGAGGGCCGGCACCGGGGAGCTGTTTTTT.

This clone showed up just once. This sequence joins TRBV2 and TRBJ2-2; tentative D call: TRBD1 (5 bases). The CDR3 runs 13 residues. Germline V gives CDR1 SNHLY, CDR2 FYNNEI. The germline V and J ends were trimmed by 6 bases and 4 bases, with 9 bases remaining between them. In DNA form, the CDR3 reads TGTGCCAGCAGCGTCGACAGCACCGGGGAGCTGTTTTTT. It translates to CASSVDSTGELFF. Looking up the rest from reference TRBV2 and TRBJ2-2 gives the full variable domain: EPEVTQTPSHQVTQMGQEVILRCVPISNHLYFYWYRQILGQKVEFLVSFYNNEISEKSEIFDDQFSVERPDGSNFTLKIRSTKLEDSAMYFCASSVDSTGELFFGEGSRLTVL.

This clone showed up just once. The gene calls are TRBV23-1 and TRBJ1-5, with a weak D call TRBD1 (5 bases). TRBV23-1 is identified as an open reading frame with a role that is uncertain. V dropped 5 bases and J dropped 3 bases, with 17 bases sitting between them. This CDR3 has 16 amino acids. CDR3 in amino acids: CASSFPKTVFNQPQHF. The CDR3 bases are TGCGCCAGCAGTTTCCCAAAGACAGTTTTCAATCAGCCCCAGCATTTT.

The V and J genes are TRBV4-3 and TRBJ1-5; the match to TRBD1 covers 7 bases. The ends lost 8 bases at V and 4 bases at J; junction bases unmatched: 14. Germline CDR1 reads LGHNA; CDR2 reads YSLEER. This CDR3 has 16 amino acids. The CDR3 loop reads CASARGGAGRNQPQHF. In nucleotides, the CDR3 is TGCGCCAGCGCCAGGGGGGGGGCCGGACGAAATCAGCCCCAGCATTTT.

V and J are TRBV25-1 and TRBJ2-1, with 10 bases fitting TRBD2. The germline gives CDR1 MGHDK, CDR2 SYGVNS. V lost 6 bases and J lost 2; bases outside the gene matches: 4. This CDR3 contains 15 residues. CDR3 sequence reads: CASSRAGGPYNEQFF. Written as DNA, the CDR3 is TGTGCCAGCAGCCGAGCGGGAGGGCCCTACAATGAGCAGTTCTTC.

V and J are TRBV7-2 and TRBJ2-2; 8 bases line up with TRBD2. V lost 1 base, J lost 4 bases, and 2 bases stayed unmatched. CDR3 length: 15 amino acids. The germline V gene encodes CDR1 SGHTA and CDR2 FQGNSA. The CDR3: CASSLVGRGTGELFF. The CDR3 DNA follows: TGTGCCAGCAGCTTAGTCGGGAGGGGCACCGGGGAGCTGTTTTTT.

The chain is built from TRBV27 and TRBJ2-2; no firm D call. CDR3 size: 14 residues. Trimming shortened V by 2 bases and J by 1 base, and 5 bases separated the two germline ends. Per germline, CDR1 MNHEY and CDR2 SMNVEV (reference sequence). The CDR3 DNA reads TGTGCCAGCAGTTTAAGGCGGAACACCGGGGAGCTGTTTTTT. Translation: CASSLRRNTGELFF.

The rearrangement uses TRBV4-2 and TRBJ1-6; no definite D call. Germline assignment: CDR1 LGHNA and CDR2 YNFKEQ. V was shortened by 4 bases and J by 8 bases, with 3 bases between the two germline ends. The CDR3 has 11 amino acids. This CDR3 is CASSRDSPLHF. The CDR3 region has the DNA TGTGCCAGCAGCCGCGATTCACCCCTCCACTTT.

The CDR3 loop reads CASSLVYSMGSTDTQYF. CDR3 DNA: TGTGCCAGCAGCTTAGTATATTCGATGGGGAGCACAGATACGCAGTATTTT. This chain uses TRBV7-9 with TRBJ2-3, with no clear D. The germline V and J ends were trimmed by 1 base and 0 bases, with 14 bases remaining between them. CDR1 and CDR2 from the germline V gene are SEHNR and FQNEAQ (reference sequence). The CDR3 spans 17 residues.

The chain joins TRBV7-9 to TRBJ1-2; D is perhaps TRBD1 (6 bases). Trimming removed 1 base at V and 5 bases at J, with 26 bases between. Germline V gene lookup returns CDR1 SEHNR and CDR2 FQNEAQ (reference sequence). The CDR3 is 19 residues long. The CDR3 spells CASSLGRPDRHEGIYGYTF. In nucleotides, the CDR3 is TGTGCCAGCAGCTTAGGTCGTCCGGACAGACATGAAGGGATTTATGGCTACACCTTC.

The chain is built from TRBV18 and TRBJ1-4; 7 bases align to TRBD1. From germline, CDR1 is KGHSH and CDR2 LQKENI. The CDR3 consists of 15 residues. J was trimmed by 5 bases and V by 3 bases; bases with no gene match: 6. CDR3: CASSPRDSKNEKLFF. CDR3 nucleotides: TGTGCCAGCTCACCCCGGGACAGCAAGAATGAAAAACTGTTTTTT.

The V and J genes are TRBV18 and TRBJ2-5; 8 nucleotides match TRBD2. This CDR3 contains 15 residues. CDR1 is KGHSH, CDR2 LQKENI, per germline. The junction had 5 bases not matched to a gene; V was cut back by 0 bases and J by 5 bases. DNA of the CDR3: TGTGCCAGCTCACCACCTAGCGGGAACTCGGAGACCCAGTACTTC. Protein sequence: CASSPPSGNSETQYF.

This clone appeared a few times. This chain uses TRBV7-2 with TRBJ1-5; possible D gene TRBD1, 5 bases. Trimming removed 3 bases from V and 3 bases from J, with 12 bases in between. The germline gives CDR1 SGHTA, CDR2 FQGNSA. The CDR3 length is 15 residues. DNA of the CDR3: TGTGCCAGCAGCTTTAACGGGGGGATCAATCAGCCCCAGCATTTT. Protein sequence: CASSFNGGINQPQHF.

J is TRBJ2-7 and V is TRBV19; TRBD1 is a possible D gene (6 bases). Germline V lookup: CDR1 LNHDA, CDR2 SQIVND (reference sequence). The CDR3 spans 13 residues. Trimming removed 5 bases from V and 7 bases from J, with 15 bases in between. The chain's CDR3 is CASSSGASGEQYF. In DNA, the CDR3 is TGTGCCAGTAGTTCAGGGGCCTCCGGGGAGCAGTACTTC.

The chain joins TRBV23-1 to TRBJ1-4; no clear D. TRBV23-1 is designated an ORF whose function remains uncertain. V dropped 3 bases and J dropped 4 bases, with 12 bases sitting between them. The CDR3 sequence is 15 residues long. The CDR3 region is CASSQHKVLNEKLFF. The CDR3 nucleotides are TGCGCCAGCAGTCAGCACAAGGTACTTAATGAAAAACTGTTTTTT.

CDR3 in DNA: TGTGCCAGCAGTTACCAGGGTCTTTGGCACACTGAAGCTTTCTTT. Its protein product is CASSYQGLWHTEAFF. The chain carries TRBV6-5 and TRBJ1-1; TRBD1 is a possible D gene (5 bases). Germline CDR1 reads MNHEY; CDR2 reads SVGAGI. This CDR3 is 15 amino acids long. The V end was cut by 2 bases, the J end by 3 bases, with 13 bases between.

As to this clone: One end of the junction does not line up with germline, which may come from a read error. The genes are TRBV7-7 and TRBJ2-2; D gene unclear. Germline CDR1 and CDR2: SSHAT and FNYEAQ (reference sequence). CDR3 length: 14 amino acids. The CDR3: CASSLATDTGELFF. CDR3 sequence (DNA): TGTGCTAGCAGCTTAGCCACGGATACCGGGGAGCTGTTTTTT.

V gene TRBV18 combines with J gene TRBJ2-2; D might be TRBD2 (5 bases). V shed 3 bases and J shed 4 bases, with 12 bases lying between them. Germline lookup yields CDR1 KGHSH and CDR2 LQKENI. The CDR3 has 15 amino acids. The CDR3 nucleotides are TGTGCCAGCTCACCGGTTAGAACTAGCACCGGGGAGCTGTTTTTT. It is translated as CASSPVRTSTGELFF.

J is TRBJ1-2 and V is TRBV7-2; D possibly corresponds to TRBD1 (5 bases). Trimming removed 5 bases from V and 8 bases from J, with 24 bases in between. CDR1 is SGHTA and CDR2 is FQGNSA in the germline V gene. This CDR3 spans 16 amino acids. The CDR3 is CASSPLEGRSVRGYTF. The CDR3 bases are TGTGCCAGCAGCCCCCTGGAGGGACGGAGCGTGAGGGGCTACACCTTC.

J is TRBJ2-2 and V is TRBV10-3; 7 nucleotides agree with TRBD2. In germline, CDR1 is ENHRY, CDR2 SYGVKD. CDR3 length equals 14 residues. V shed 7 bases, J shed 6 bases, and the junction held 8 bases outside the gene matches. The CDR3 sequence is CAINGGRESGELFF. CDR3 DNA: TGTGCCATCAATGGCGGGCGGGAGTCCGGGGAGCTGTTTTTT.

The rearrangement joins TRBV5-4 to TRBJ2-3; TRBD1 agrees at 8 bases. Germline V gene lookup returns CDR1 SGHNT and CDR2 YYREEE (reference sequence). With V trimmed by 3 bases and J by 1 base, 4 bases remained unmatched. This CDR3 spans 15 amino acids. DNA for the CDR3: TGTGCCAGCAGCTCCCCGGGACAGGGCACAGATACGCAGTATTTT. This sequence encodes CASSSPGQGTDTQYF.

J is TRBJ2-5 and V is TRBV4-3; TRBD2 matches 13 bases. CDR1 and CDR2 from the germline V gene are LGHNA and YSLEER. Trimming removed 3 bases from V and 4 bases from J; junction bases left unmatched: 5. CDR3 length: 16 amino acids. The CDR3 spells CASSQGTSGIGETQYF. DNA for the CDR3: TGCGCCAGCAGCCAGGGGACTAGCGGGATCGGAGAGACCCAGTACTTC.

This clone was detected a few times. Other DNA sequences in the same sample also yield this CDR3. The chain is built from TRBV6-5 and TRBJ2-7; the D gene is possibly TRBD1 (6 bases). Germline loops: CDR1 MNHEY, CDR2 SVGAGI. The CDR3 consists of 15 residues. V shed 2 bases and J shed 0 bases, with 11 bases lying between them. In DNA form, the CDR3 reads TGTGCCAGCAGTTACAGTGGGGGCAGCTCCTACGAGCAGTACTTC. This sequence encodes CASSYSGGSSYEQYF.